This T cell receptor (beta chain) was profiled in a study of molecular identifiers for immune sequencing clone quantification (dated by TCRdb to the late 2010s). Looking at the study overall: In a replicate experiment, RNA from 20,000 or 100,000 naive CD8 T cells was split into five aliquots, four of which were sequenced. This methods study benchmarked molecular-identifier clustering-based TCR repertoire sequencing (MIDCIRS) and TCR RNA copy counting, using CD8 T cells to do so. Broader findings and caveats from the paper: Even against a background of around 900,000 naive CD8 T cells, spiked-in Jurkat TCR RNA amounting to a single cell's worth was reported to be detectable. Highly expanded clone sizes could be underestimated because identical TCR molecules may share a barcode. When barcode sub-clustering was omitted, TCR diversity was inflated by chimeric consensus sequences, with chimeras reaching as high as 47%. About three recovered TCR RNA copies per cell were obtained by modeling, versus about 10 by digital PCR, implying a capture efficiency of 30% to 35%. Clones above 20 RNA copies held over 98% of molecules in CMV-specific effector cells but under 1% in naive cells. The naive libraries included spiked-in Jurkat TCR RNA (about nine copies' worth), and this RNA is not part of the donor repertoire.

Reading from cysteine to phenylalanine, the CDR3 counts 13 amino acids. The entry retains the CDR3 DNA only, 39 bases that are in frame from base 1. The junction carries 10 bases between V and J, which are trimmed by 2 bases and 5 bases respectively. Based on the germline V gene, the CDR1 and CDR2 sequences are SGHDT and YYEEEE. Libraries of naive CD8 T cells were built from anywhere between about 19,000 and 1,000,000 sorted cells, with 10%, 30% or 50% of the purified RNA used. On a BD FACSAria II, naive CD8 T cells were FACS-sorted as CD8+CD4-CCR7+CD45RA+ and collected into RLT Plus buffer. To test detection sensitivity, Jurkat RNA equal to approximately 10 TCR copies was added to samples of about 20,000-1,000,000 naive CD8 T cells. CD8 T cells were enriched using RosetteSep CD8+ T Cell Enrichment Cocktail and Ficoll-Paque, and the enriched cells then underwent ACK red cell lysis. Library creation used PCR. The listed sequencing device is Illumina HiSeq 4000. Bulk TCR libraries were made following a previously described method, with the TCR primers given in Table S5. The Qiagen AllPrep DNA/RNA kit was used to purify total RNA. Before any analysis, reads coming from multiple sequencing runs of the same library were combined into one pool. In the paper's pipeline: Reads were retained only if an exact TCR constant sequence was present, and the retained reads were trimmed to 150 nt and grouped according to their 12-nt molecular barcodes. Reads in each barcode group were sub-clustered using a 15% Levenshtein threshold, and a quality-weighted consensus sequence was built for each RNA molecule. Non-functional sequences were excluded, and lower-count sequences lying one edit away from another sequence were also excluded. Based on a fit of two negative binomial distributions, barcode sub-clusters having less than 20% of the maximum read count were discarded. Using fastp trimming at Q25 and MiXCR clonotype assembly, TCRdb reanalyzed the public sequencing data and kept in-frame beta chains. Each CDR3 protein appears once, grouped with its most common genes and DNA. These V and J calls rely on TCRdb rather than the paper's analysis. The sample has 460,000 or so distinct CDR3 sequences on record, 20% to 25% of them singletons. The biggest ten clones account for approximately 0.84% of the sample.

Of note for this clonotype: Its antigen remains undetermined. No base quality values were provided; no much bigger clone lies one nucleotide off.

The specimen was naive CD8+ T cells from blood, with Jurkat cell RNA spiked in. The sample's cell subset or site, from its label and the paper: FACS-sorted CD8+CD4-CCR7+CD45RA+ naive T cells. The chain couples TRBV5-6 to TRBJ1-1, with the D gene uncertain. This receptor was identified in a human donor in good health. Some libraries in this study had Jurkat cell RNA spiked in. The CDR3 is CASSFQIRTEAFF. The sequenced DNA: TGTGCCAGCAGCTTTCAGATCCGGACTGAAGCTTTCTTT.